This T cell receptor beta chain appears in the sequencing data of a study of blood T cells in healthy people across ages. Next came a second PCR, run for about 7 to 12 cycles, which used a sample-barcoded 5' primer along with a J-beta primer mix. Each cDNA molecule was tagged by a template-switch adaptor that had 12 random nucleotides. TCRdb reanalysed the 5' RACE reads using MiXCR and keeps one entry per CDR3 protein. Among 600,000 to 800,000 distinct CDR3 sequences listed, more than 45% were seen once. The CDR3 spans 14 residues. V lost 5 bases and J lost 7; bases outside the gene matches: 6. The chain joins TRBV12-3 or TRBV12-4 to TRBJ1-5, with TRBD1 matching over 9 bases. The sequenced sample consisted of blood. This TCR came from a woman of 80 years or more in good health. This CDR3 is CASSTGGAGQPQHF. CDR3 sequence (DNA): TGTGCCAGCAGTACAGGGGGCGCGGGGCAGCCCCAGCATTTT.